This T cell receptor beta chain was observed in a study of T cells in Graves' hyperthyroidism and ophthalmopathy. General study results and limits: Model predictions of ophthalmopathy came a median roughly 6.7 months before onset.

Amplification of TCR beta CDR3 regions used RNA as the template. First-round RT-PCR of the TCR CDR3 relied on the HTBI primer set. TCRdb re-derived calls from the multiplex PCR reads in MiXCR, one entry per CDR3 protein. The sample has about 380,000 distinct CDR3 sequences; roughly 20% are singletons. As concerns this clonotype: Antigen: not known.

Germline V gives CDR1 SGDLS, CDR2 YYNGEE. V dropped 3 bases and J dropped 6 bases, with 10 bases sitting between them. The CDR3 has 13 residues. The chain combines TRBV9 with TRBJ1-5, with D maybe TRBD1 (5 bases). The receptor was derived from a man aged 18 to 29 with Graves' ophthalmopathy. Material for sequencing was blood. The CDR3 loop reads CASSGGGGQPQHF. The CDR3, as DNA: TGTGCCAGCAGCGGGGGGGGTGGTCAGCCCCAGCATTTT.